The source of this T cell receptor beta chain is a study of OX40 agonist ivuxolimab in advanced cancers. The CDR3 runs 14 residues. Trimming stripped 5 bases from V and 6 bases from J, with 16 bases between. Germline CDR1 and CDR2: MNHEY and SMNVEV (reference sequence). Data came from immunoSEQ multiplex PCR; TCRdb stores just in-frame clones and leaves some out. The table shows more than 65,000 clones, with 90% to 95% occurring only once. The sequenced sample was CD4+ or CD8+ T cells sorted from blood, obtained in a trial of the OX40 agonist ivuxolimab. The sequence came from an adult with an advanced solid tumor such as melanoma, head and neck, liver or kidney cancer. The rearrangement links TRBV27 to TRBJ1-1; no firm D call. CDR3 in DNA: TGTGCCAGCAGTCCGGGTTTCTGGGGTCCTGAAGCTTTCTTT. Protein: CASSPGFWGPEAFF.